These T cell receptor beta chains were read from a single sample in a study of T-cell reconstitution after alpha-beta-depleted transplantation in children. A single record per CDR3 protein comes from TCRdb applying MiXCR to the PCR reads. The sample lists about 980,000 distinct CDR3 sequences; roughly 29% were seen once. The sequencing here drew on PBMCs, mostly from graft donor cells, taken 360 days after TCRalphabeta/CD19-depleted stem cell transplant. Receptors were obtained from a boy younger than two who had a stem cell transplant for SCID, so the T cells may come from the graft donor. Both conserved end residues are part of each CDR3. D genes are given only for firm matches. Size tells how often a clone was seen (once, few, many) or the class of an expanded clone, and some rows leave it out.

>-|TRBV5-1|15|-
CASSRTEPSTDTQYF
>TRBD2|TRBV2|17|-
CASSEDPPSGFYNEQFF
>TRBD2|TRBV2|13|many
CASTGLAINEQFF
>-|TRBV21-1|17|few
CASSKVMQGPPSPPLHF
>-|TRBV6-4|13|-
CASQGGTYNEQFF
>-|TRBV15|17|-
CATSRFSQGPSSYEQYF
>TRBD2|TRBV20-1|15|-
CSARVPSGSTDTQYF
>-|TRBV30|13|-
CAWSGFGYYEQYF
>-|TRBV9|13|-
CASSEGDTGELFF
>-|TRBV29-1|12|-
CSVGPPFPGYTF
>-|TRBV5-1|14|-
CASSLDPAADTQYF
>-|TRBV7-4|12|-
CASSSPGRELFF
>-|TRBV29-1|14|-
CSVEAIQQGPEAFF
>TRBD2|TRBV20-1|13|few
CSAAGLAADTQYF
>-|TRBV4-3|16|many
CASSQDFTVVAYEQYF
>-|TRBV28|13|-
CASSVPGAYEQYF